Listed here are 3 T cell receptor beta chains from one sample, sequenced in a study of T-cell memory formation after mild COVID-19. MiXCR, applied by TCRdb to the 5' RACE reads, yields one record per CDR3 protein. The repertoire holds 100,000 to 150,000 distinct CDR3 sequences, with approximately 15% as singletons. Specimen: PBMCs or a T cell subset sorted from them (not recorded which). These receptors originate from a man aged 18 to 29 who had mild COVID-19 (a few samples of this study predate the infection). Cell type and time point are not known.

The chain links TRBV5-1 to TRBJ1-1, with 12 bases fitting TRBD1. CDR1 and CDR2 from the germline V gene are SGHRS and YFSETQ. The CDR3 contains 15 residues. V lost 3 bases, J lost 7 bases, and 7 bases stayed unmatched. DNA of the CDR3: TGCGCCAGCAGCTACACCGGGACAGGGGGCCTTGAAGCTTTCTTT. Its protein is CASSYTGTGGLEAFF.

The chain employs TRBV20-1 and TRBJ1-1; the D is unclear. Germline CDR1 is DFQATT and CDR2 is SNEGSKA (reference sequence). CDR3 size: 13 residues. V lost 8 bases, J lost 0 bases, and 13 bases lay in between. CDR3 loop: CSPRFDVNTEAFF. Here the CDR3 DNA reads TGCAGTCCCCGATTCGACGTGAACACTGAAGCTTTCTTT.

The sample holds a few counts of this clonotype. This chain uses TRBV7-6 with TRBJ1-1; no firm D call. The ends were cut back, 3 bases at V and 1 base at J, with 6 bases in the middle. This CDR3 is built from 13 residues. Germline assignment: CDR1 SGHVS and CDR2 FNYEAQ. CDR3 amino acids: CASSFSENTEAFF. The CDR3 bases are TGTGCCAGCAGCTTCTCCGAGAACACTGAAGCTTTCTTT.